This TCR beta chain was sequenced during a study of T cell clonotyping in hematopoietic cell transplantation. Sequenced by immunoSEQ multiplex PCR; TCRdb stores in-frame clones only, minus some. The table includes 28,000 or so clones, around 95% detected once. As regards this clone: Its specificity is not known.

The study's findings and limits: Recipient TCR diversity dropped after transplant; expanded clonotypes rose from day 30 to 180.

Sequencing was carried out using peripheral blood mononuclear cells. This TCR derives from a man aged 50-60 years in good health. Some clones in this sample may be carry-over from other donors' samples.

The CDR3 reads CASQDRGAQPQHF. Written as DNA, the CDR3 is TGTGCCAGCCAGGACAGGGGGGCTCAGCCCCAGCATTTT. This chain uses TRBV25-1 with TRBJ1-5, with 10 bases that match TRBD1. The CDR3 has 13 residues. Germline CDR1 MGHDK, CDR2 SYGVNS. J lost 6 bases, V lost 8 bases, and 4 bases had no gene match.